The 31 T cell receptor beta chains below all came from one sample that was sequenced in a study of neoadjuvant anti-PD-1 for oral cavity cancer. Assay: immunoSEQ multiplex PCR; the TCRdb copy retains only in-frame clones and omits some. Of approximately 72,000 clones listed, around four fifths were seen once; the top ten hold nearly 3.5%. Specimen: PBMCs, collected before nivolumab (anti-PD-1) treatment. These receptors came from a person between 35 and 79 years old with oral cavity squamous cell carcinoma.

CDR3 nucleotides: TGTGCCAGCAGTCTGACTAGCTGGGGAGAGACCCAGTACTTC. Its translation: CASSLTSWGETQYF. The chain has TRBV27 and TRBJ2-5, with 7 bases fitting TRBD2. CDR3 size: 14 residues. J gave up 4 bases and V 5 bases, and 7 bases lay outside the gene matches. Germline CDR1 MNHEY, CDR2 SMNVEV (reference sequence).

The J gene is TRBJ1-2, the V gene TRBV9, with D perhaps TRBD1 (5 bases). The CDR3 totals 17 residues. Germline CDR1 is SGDLS and CDR2 is YYNGEE. Trimming took 7 bases from V and 5 from J, leaving 27 bases between them. The CDR3 loop reads CASALEGIPPVTYGYTF. CDR3 nucleotides: TGTGCCAGCGCCTTGGAGGGGATACCGCCTGTAACTTATGGCTACACCTTC.

V gene TRBV5-1 combines with J gene TRBJ2-1; 8 nucleotides agree with TRBD1. The germline CDR1 and CDR2 sequences are SGHRS and YFSETQ. V lost 0 bases to trimming and J lost 8 bases; unmatched junction nucleotides: 4. The CDR3 runs to 14 residues. CDR3 residues: CASSLGQGWDEQFF. The DNA for the CDR3 is TGCGCCAGCAGCTTGGGACAGGGGTGGGATGAGCAGTTCTTC.

V usage is TRBV5-1 and J usage is TRBJ1-1, with D unclear. Germline V gives CDR1 SGHRS, CDR2 YFSETQ. The CDR3 runs 14 residues. V gave up 0 bases and J gave up 1 base, with 7 bases separating them. The chain's CDR3 is CASSLGPSNTEAFF. The CDR3 nucleotides are TGCGCCAGCAGCTTGGGTCCTTCGAACACTGAAGCTTTCTTT. The whole variable domain, filled in from reference TRBV5-1 and TRBJ1-1, reads KAGVTQTPRYLIKTRGQQVTLSCSPISGHRSVSWYQQTPGQGLQFLFEYFSETQRNKGNFPGRFSGRQFSNSRSEMNVSTLELGDSALYLCASSLGPSNTEAFFGQGTRLTVV.

The chain employs TRBV5-6 and TRBJ2-3; 8 bases map to TRBD1. The V and J ends lost 1 base and 11 bases, in that order; junction bases with no gene match: 3. CDR1 and CDR2 from the germline V gene are SGHDT and YYEEEE. This CDR3 contains 12 residues. The CDR3 is CASSLTGQVQYF. The CDR3 bases are TGTGCCAGCAGCTTGACGGGACAGGTGCAGTATTTT.

This chain uses TRBV2 with TRBJ1-5; D is uncertain. Germline values: CDR1 SNHLY, CDR2 FYNNEI. Trimming took 3 bases from V and 0 from J, leaving 9 bases between them. The CDR3 extends over 15 amino acids. The CDR3: CASSEWVRSNQPQHF. CDR3 sequence (DNA): TGTGCCAGCAGTGAGTGGGTTCGTAGCAATCAGCCCCAGCATTTT. Full variable domain (rest looked up from reference TRBV2 and TRBJ1-5): EPEVTQTPSHQVTQMGQEVILRCVPISNHLYFYWYRQILGQKVEFLVSFYNNEISEKSEIFDDQFSVERPDGSNFTLKIRSTKLEDSAMYFCASSEWVRSNQPQHFGDGTRLSIL.

The rearrangement joins TRBV29-1 to TRBJ2-3; 11 bases are shared with TRBD2. The germline gives CDR1 SQVTM, CDR2 ANQGSEA. Unmatched junction bases numbered 7, after V lost 7 bases and J lost 4 bases. The CDR3 consists of 14 residues. The CDR3: CSGSGRAGADTQYF. CDR3 sequence (DNA): TGCAGCGGTAGCGGGAGGGCAGGTGCAGATACGCAGTATTTT.

The chain couples TRBV7-9 to TRBJ2-2; TRBD2 might be the D (6 bases). Germline V lookup: CDR1 SEHNR, CDR2 FQNEAQ (reference sequence). CDR3 length equals 16 residues. Trimming took 4 bases from V and 5 from J, leaving 17 bases between them. The CDR3 spells CASSYGSGTQTGELFF. The DNA for the CDR3 is TGTGCCAGCAGCTATGGATCCGGGACTCAAACCGGGGAGCTGTTTTTT.

V is TRBV18 and J is TRBJ2-5; a weak D match, TRBD1 (8 bases). From germline, CDR1 is KGHSH and CDR2 LQKENI. CDR3 length: 14 residues. V lost 4 bases and J 5 bases, leaving 14 bases between the germline ends. The CDR3 protein is CASSLGQGGETQYF. CDR3 bases: TGTGCCAGCTCACTTGGACAGGGAGGGGAGACCCAGTACTTC.

The CDR3 DNA reads as TGTGCCAGCAGTCTGACTAGCGGGATCCACGGGGAGCTGTTTTTT. This codes for CASSLTSGIHGELFF. This chain uses TRBV6-1 with TRBJ2-2, with 11 positions matching TRBD2. Germline V gene sequence: CDR1 MNHNS, CDR2 SASEGT. J was trimmed by 7 bases and V by 5 bases; bases with no gene match: 6. The CDR3 spans 15 residues.

The chain is built from TRBV6-1 and TRBJ2-2; perhaps TRBD1 as D (7 bases). Germline V gene sequence: CDR1 MNHNS, CDR2 SASEGT. Between the trimmed V and J ends, which lost 2 bases and 6 bases, there was a span of 13 bases. The CDR3 length is 15 residues. The CDR3 DNA sequence: TGTGCCAGCAGTGAATTAGGCAGGGGGGCCGGGGAGCTGTTTTTT. It codes for CASSELGRGAGELFF.

The chain joins TRBV5-1 to TRBJ1-4, with D possibly TRBD1 on 5 matching bases. There are 14 residues in the CDR3. Looked up from germline, CDR1 is SGHRS and CDR2 is YFSETQ. The germline V and J ends were trimmed by 4 bases and 5 bases, with 12 bases remaining between them. CDR3 coding DNA: TGCGCCAGCAGCGGGCAGGGCCGGAATGAAAAACTGTTTTTT. Protein sequence: CASSGQGRNEKLFF.

This chain uses TRBV7-2 with TRBJ2-3; D may be TRBD2 (5 bases). This CDR3 region has 15 residues. V was cut by 6 bases and J by 6 bases, with 19 bases left in between. Germline V lookup: CDR1 SGHTA, CDR2 FQGNSA. The CDR3 sequence is CASRSAQAGLDTQYF. The CDR3 DNA reads as TGTGCCAGCAGGTCCGCGCAGGCGGGCCTGGATACGCAGTATTTT.

The V gene is TRBV7-9, the J gene TRBJ1-2; D gene ambiguous. The germline V and J ends were trimmed by 1 base and 4 bases, with 19 bases remaining between them. In germline, CDR1 is SEHNR, CDR2 FQNEAQ (reference sequence). The CDR3 spans 17 residues. As DNA, the CDR3 is TGTGCCAGCAGCTTAGTATCGGGATGGCGTCTACTCTATGGCTACACCTTC. This encodes CASSLVSGWRLLYGYTF.

This chain uses TRBV4-1 with TRBJ1-2, with D uncertain. CDR1 is MGHRA, CDR2 YSYEKL, per germline. Trimming took off 4 bases at V and 1 base at J, with 19 bases between the two ends. This CDR3 region has 17 residues. The DNA of the CDR3 is TGCGCCAGCAGCCTTATGCCAGAGACATTGATTAACTATGGCTACACCTTC. Encoded protein: CASSLMPETLINYGYTF.

The chain combines TRBV11-2 with TRBJ1-1; D unclear. The germline CDR1 and CDR2 sequences are SGHAT and FQNNGV. The ends were cut back, 1 base at V and 0 bases at J, with 6 bases in the middle. This CDR3 comprises 14 residues. DNA for the CDR3: TGTGCCAGCAGCTTAGTGGGTATGAACACTGAAGCTTTCTTT. Translated, it gives CASSLVGMNTEAFF.

V is TRBV19 and J is TRBJ2-3, with D tentatively TRBD2 (8 bases). Germline V gene data show CDR1 as LNHDA and CDR2 as SQIVND (reference sequence). CDR3 size: 18 residues. V was trimmed by 4 bases and J by 4 bases, leaving 24 bases between them. The CDR3 sequence: CASSNRHRGSGSPDTQYF. DNA for the CDR3: TGTGCCAGTAGTAACCGTCACAGGGGAAGCGGGAGCCCAGATACGCAGTATTTT.

The chain has TRBV5-1 and TRBJ2-2; D may be TRBD1 (5 bases). The ends were cut back, 4 bases at V and 4 bases at J, with 11 bases in the middle. This CDR3 has 14 amino acids. The germline V gene has CDR1 SGHRS and CDR2 YFSETQ. CDR3 region: CASSVQGFTGELFF. CDR3 in DNA: TGCGCCAGCAGCGTGCAGGGATTCACCGGGGAGCTGTTTTTT.

The rearrangement links TRBV5-6 to TRBJ1-2; D unclear. V was trimmed by 6 bases and J by 3 bases, leaving 9 bases between them. The CDR3 is 12 residues long. CDR1 is SGHDT, CDR2 YYEEEE, per germline. The CDR3 coding sequence is TGTGCCAGCACAGGTAGTCACTATGGCTACACCTTC. It codes for CASTGSHYGYTF.

V usage is TRBV10-3 and J usage is TRBJ2-3, with D tentatively TRBD1 or TRBD2 (5 bases each). With 6 bases removed from V and 0 bases from J, the gap between germline ends came to 25 bases. This CDR3 comprises 19 residues. Germline-derived CDR1 and CDR2 are ENHRY and SYGVKD. CDR3 region: CAISSPQGVGETSTDTQYF. The CDR3, as DNA: TGTGCCATCAGCAGCCCCCAGGGTGTGGGGGAAACTAGCACAGATACGCAGTATTTT.

The chain recombines TRBV7-8 with TRBJ2-6; tentatively, D is TRBD1 (5 bases). The CDR3 runs 19 residues. CDR1 is SGHVS and CDR2 is FQNEAQ in the germline V gene. V lost 6 bases and J lost 4, with 25 bases in between. The CDR3 loop is CASRSRVWAAGSGANVLTF. The CDR3 DNA sequence: TGTGCCAGCAGGTCCCGGGTCTGGGCGGCAGGGTCGGGGGCCAACGTCCTGACTTTC.

The rearrangement joins TRBV27 to TRBJ2-7; D call uncertain. This CDR3 comprises 17 residues. CDR1 and CDR2 from the germline V gene are MNHEY and SMNVEV (reference sequence). Between the trimmed V and J ends, which lost 5 bases and 0 bases, there was a span of 20 bases. CDR3 in amino acids: CASSPSTSASLSYEQYF. For the CDR3, the DNA is TGTGCCAGCAGTCCATCCACGTCAGCGAGCCTCTCCTACGAGCAGTACTTC.

The V call is TRBV5-1, the J call TRBJ2-6; tentatively, D is TRBD1 (5 bases). The germline gives CDR1 SGHRS, CDR2 YFSETQ. This CDR3 is built from 15 residues. Trimming took off 4 bases at V and 4 bases at J, with 12 bases between the two ends. This CDR3 is CASSRGPGGANVLTF. DNA for the CDR3: TGCGCCAGCAGCAGGGGTCCAGGAGGGGCCAACGTCCTGACTTTC.

The J gene is TRBJ1-6, the V gene TRBV6-5, with D perhaps matching TRBD1 (6 bases). The CDR3 loop spans 15 amino acids. CDR1 MNHEY and CDR2 SVGAGI come from the germline V gene. Trimming stripped 0 bases from V and 5 bases from J, with 8 bases between. In DNA, the CDR3 is TGTGCCAGCAGTTACTCTTGGACAGATAATTCACCCCTCCACTTT. As protein: CASSYSWTDNSPLHF.

The rearrangement joins TRBV5-1 to TRBJ2-7; 11 bases match TRBD2. J was trimmed by 7 bases and V by 3 bases; bases with no gene match: 12. Germline V CDR1 and CDR2: SGHRS, YFSETQ. The CDR3 extends over 16 amino acids. CDR3 amino acids: CASSSILSGTSGEQYF. The CDR3 DNA reads as TGCGCCAGCAGCTCCATCCTTTCAGGGACTAGCGGAGAGCAGTACTTC.

J is TRBJ1-2 and V is TRBV10-3, with D unclear. Trimming shortened V by 4 bases and J by 3 bases, and 9 bases separated the two germline ends. The CDR3 contains 13 residues. Looked up from germline, CDR1 is ENHRY and CDR2 is SYGVKD. CDR3 sequence reads: CAISVDTYYGYTF. As DNA, the CDR3 is TGTGCCATCAGTGTCGACACCTACTATGGCTACACCTTC.

The J gene is TRBJ2-7, the V gene TRBV6-6; 8 bases are a match to TRBD2. J was trimmed by 2 bases and V by 6 bases; bases with no gene match: 6. Per the germline V gene, CDR1 is MNHNY and CDR2 is SVGAGI (reference sequence). The CDR3 is made up of 14 amino acids. CDR3 in amino acids: CASRLAGRTYEQYF. Here the CDR3 DNA reads TGTGCCAGCAGATTAGCGGGGAGAACCTACGAGCAGTACTTC.

This chain connects TRBV15 to TRBJ1-5; D call uncertain. V was trimmed by 1 base and J by 4 bases, leaving 8 bases between them. Germline CDR1 and CDR2: LNHNV and YYDKDF (reference sequence). The CDR3 has 14 residues. CDR3 sequence: CATSRVSRNQPQHF. The CDR3 DNA is TGTGCCACCAGCAGAGTATCGCGGAATCAGCCCCAGCATTTT.

The rearrangement uses TRBV7-2 and TRBJ2-7; 8 positions match TRBD1. In germline, CDR1 is SGHTA, CDR2 FQGNSA. The CDR3 loop spans 14 amino acids. With 4 bases clipped from V and 3 bases from J, the junction kept 5 bases outside the gene matches. In DNA, the CDR3 is TGTGCCAGCAGCTACCCAGGGGGCCACTACGAGCAGTACTTC. Encoded protein: CASSYPGGHYEQYF.

This clone has a single count. This rearrangement joins TRBV7-6 to TRBJ1-1; D is undetermined. Trimming removed 8 bases at V and 5 bases at J, with 18 bases between. The CDR3 totals 14 residues. Germline V gene lookup returns CDR1 SGHVS and CDR2 FNYEAQ. CDR3 residues: CASALSAGGTEAFF. The CDR3 coding sequence is TGTGCCAGCGCTCTATCTGCGGGAGGGACTGAAGCTTTCTTT.

This chain connects TRBV5-1 to TRBJ1-2; possibly TRBD1 for D (6 bases). V was pared by 5 bases and J by 2 bases, with 13 bases between. This CDR3 contains 14 residues. Germline assignment: CDR1 SGHRS and CDR2 YFSETQ. In DNA, the CDR3 is TGCGCCAGCAGTACATCCCAGGGGAACTATGGCTACACCTTC. Protein product: CASSTSQGNYGYTF.